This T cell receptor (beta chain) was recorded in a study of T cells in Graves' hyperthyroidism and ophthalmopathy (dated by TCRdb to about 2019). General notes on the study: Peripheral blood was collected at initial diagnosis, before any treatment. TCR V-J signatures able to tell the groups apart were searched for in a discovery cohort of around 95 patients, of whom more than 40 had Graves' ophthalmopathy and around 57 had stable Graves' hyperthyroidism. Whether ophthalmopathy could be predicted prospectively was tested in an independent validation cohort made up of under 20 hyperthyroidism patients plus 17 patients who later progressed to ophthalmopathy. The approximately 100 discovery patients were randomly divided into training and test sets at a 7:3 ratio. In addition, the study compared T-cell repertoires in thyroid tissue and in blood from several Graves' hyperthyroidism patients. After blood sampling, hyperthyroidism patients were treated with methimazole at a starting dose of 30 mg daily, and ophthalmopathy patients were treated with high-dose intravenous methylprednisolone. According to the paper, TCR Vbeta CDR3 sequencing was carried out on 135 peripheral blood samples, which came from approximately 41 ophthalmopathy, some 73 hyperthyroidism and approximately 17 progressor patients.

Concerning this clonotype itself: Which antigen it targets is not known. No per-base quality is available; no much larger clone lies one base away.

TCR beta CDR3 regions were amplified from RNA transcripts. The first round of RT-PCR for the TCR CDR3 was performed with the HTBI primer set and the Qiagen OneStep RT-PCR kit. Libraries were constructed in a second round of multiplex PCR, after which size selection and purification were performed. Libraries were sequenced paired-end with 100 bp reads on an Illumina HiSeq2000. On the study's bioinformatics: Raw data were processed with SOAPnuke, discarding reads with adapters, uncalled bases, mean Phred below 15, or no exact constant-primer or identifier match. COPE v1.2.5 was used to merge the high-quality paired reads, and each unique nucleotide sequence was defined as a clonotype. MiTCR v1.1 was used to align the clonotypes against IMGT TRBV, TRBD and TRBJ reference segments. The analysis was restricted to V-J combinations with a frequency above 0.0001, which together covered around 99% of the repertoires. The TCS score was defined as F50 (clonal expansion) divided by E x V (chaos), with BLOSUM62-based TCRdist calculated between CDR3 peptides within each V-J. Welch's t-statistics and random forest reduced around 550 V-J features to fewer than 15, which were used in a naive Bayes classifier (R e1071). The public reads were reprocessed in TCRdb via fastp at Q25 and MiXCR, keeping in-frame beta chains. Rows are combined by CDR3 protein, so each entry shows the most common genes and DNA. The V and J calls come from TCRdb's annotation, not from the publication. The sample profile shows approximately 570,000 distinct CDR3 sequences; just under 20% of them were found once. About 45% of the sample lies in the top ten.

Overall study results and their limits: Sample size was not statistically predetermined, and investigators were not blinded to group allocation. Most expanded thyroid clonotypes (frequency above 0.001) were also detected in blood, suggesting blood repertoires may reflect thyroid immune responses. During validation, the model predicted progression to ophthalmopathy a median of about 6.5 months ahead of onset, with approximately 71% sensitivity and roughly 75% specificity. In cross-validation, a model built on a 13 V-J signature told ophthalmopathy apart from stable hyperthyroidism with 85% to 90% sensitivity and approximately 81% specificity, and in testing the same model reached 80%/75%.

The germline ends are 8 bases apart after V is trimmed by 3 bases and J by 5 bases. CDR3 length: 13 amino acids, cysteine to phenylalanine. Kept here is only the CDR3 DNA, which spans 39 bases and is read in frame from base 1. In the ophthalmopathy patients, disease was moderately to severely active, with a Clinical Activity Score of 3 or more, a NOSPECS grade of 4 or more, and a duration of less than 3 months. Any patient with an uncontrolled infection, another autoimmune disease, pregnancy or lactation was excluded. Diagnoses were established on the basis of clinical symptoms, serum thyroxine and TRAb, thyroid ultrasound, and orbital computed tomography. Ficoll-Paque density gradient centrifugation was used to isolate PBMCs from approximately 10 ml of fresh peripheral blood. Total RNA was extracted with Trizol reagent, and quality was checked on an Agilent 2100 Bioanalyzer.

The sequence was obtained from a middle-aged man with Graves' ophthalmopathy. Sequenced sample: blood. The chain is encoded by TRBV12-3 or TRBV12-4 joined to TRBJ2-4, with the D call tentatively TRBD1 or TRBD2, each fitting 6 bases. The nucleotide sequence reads TGTGCCAGCAGTTTCGGGGGCGAAAACATTCAGTACTTC. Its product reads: CASSFGGENIQYF.